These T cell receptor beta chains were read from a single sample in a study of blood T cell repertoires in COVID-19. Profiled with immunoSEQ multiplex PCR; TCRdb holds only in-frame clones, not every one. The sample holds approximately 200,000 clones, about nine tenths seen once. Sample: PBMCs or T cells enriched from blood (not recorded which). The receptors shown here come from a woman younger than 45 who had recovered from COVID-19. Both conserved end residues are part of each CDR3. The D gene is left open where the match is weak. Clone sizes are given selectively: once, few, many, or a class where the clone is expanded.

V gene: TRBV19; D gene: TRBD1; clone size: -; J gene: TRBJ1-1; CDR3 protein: CASSKQGQPLNTEAFF; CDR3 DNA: TGTGCCAGTAGTAAACAGGGACAGCCTTTGAACACTGAAGCTTTCTTT
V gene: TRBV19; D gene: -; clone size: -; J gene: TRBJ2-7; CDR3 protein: CASMAGETYEQYF; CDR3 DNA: TGTGCCAGTATGGCAGGTGAGACCTACGAGCAGTACTTC
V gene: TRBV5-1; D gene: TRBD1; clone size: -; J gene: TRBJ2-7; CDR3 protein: CASSVGQDSEQYF; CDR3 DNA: TGCGCCAGCAGCGTCGGACAGGACAGCGAGCAGTACTTC
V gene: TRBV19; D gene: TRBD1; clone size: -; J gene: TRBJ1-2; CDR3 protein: CASSMGQGARGYGYTF; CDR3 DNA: TGTGCCAGTAGTATGGGACAGGGGGCGAGGGGCTATGGCTACACCTTC
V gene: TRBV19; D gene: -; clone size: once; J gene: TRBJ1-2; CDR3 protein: CASSISPGWKDGYTF; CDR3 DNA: TGTGCCAGTAGTATATCCCCAGGGTGGAAGGATGGCTACACCTTC
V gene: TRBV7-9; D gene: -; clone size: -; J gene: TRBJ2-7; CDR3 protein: CASSLQGIYEQYF; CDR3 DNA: TGTGCCAGCAGCCTCCAGGGAATCTACGAGCAGTACTTC
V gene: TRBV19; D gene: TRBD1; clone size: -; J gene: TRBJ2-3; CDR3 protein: CASSKDRVEDTQYF; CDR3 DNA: TGTGCCAGTAGTAAAGACAGGGTTGAAGATACGCAGTATTTT
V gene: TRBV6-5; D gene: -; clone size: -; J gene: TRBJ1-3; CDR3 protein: CASSYSKGSGNTIYF; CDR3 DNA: TGTGCCAGCAGTTACTCGAAGGGGTCTGGAAACACCATATATTTT
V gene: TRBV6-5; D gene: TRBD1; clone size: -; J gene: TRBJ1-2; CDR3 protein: CASSPGQGSNYGYTF; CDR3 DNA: TGTGCCAGCAGCCCGGGACAGGGGTCTAACTATGGCTACACCTTC
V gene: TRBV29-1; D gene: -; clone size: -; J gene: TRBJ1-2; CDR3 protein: CSAGVSDLYGYTF; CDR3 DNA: TGCAGCGCCGGGGTTTCCGACCTCTATGGCTACACCTTC
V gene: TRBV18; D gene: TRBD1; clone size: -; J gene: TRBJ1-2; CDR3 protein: CASSPTTGVTGLYTF; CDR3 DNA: TGTGCCAGCTCACCAACCACAGGGGTTACAGGGCTCTACACCTTC
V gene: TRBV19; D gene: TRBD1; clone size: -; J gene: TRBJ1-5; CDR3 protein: CASSIIRDRADQPQHF; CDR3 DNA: TGTGCCAGTAGTATAATTCGGGACAGGGCGGATCAGCCCCAGCATTTT
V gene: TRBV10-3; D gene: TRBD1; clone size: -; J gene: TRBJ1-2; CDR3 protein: CAISLQGNGYTF; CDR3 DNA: TGTGCCATCAGCTTACAGGGGAACGGCTACACCTTC
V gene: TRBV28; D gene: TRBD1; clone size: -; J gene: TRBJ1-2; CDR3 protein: CASTRGLAYGYTF; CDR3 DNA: TGTGCCAGCACCAGGGGGCTGGCCTATGGCTACACCTTC
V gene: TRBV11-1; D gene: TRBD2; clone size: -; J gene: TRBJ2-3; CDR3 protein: CASSLARGDTQYF; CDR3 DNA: TGTGCCAGCAGCTTAGCGCGGGGGGATACGCAGTATTTT
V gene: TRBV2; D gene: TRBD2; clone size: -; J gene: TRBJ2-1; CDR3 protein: CASGLADNEQFF; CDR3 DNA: TGTGCCAGCGGACTAGCGGACAATGAGCAGTTCTTC
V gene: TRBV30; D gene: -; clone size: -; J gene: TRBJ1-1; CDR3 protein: CAWKVYGVMTTEAFF; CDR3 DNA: TGTGCCTGGAAGGTGTACGGGGTGATGACCACTGAAGCTTTCTTT
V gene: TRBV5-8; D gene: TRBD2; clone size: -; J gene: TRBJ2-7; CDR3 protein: CASSHGTSGGPTQGEEQYF; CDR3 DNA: TGTGCCAGCAGCCACGGGACTAGCGGGGGACCGACCCAGGGTGAAGAGCAGTACTTC
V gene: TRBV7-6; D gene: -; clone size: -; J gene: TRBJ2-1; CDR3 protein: CASSLPRGGSGSSSYNEQFF; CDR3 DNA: TGTGCCAGCAGCTTACCTCGTGGGGGTAGCGGCTCAAGCTCCTACAATGAGCAGTTCTTC
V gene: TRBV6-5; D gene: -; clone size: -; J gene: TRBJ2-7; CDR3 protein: CASSYTTNMVKQYF; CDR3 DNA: TGTGCCAGCAGTTACACCACGAACATGGTTAAGCAGTACTTC
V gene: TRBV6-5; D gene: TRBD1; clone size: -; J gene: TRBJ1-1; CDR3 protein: CAAGGYTEAFF; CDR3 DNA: TGTGCCGCAGGGGGGTATACTGAAGCTTTCTTT
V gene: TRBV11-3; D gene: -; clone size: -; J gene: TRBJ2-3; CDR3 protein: CASSSSETSTDTQYF; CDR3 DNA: TGTGCCAGCAGCTCTAGCGAGACTAGCACAGATACGCAGTATTTT
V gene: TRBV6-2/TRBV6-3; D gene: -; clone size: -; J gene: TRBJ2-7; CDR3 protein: CASSYSNFYVRAPYEQYF; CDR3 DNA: TGTGCCAGCAGTTACTCGAATTTCTATGTAAGAGCTCCTTACGAGCAGTACTTC
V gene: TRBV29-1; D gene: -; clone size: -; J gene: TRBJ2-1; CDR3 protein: CSVHRGNEQFF; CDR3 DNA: TGCAGCGTTCACCGGGGAAATGAGCAGTTCTTC
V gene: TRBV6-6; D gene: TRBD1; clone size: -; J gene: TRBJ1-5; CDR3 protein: CASSYQGAGQPQHF; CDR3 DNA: TGTGCCAGCAGTTATCAGGGGGCAGGGCAGCCCCAGCATTTT
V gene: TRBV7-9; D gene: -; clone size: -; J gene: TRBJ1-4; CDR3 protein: CASRRGGEKNEKLFF; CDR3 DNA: TGTGCCAGCCGAAGGGGAGGGGAGAAAAATGAAAAACTGTTTTTT
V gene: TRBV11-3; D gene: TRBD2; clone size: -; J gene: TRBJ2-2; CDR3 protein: CASSLGPSGNTGELFF; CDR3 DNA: TGTGCCAGCAGCTTAGGTCCTAGCGGGAACACCGGGGAGCTGTTTTTT
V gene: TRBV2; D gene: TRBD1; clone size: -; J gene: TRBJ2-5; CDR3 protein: CASSRTGQETQYF; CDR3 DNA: TGTGCCAGCAGTAGGACAGGGCAAGAGACCCAGTACTTC
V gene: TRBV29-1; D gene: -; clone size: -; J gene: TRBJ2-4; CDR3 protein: CSVGENIQYF; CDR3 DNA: TGCAGCGTCGGGGAGAACATTCAGTACTTC
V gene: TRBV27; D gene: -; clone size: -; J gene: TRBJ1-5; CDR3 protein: CASSRGRESNQPQHF; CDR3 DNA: TGTGCCAGCAGTCGTGGACGGGAGAGCAATCAGCCCCAGCATTTT
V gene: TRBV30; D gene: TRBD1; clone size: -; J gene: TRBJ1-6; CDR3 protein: CAWSWGDRDSSPLHF; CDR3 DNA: TGTGCCTGGAGTTGGGGGGACAGGGACTCTTCACCCCTCCACTTT
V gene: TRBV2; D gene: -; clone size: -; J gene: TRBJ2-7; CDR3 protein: CASNSQRSYEQYF; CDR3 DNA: TGTGCCAGCAATTCACAAAGATCCTACGAGCAGTACTTC
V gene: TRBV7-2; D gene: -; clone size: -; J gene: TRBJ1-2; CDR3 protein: CASSLDYQGYGYTF; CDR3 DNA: TGTGCCAGCAGCTTAGACTACCAGGGCTATGGCTACACCTTC
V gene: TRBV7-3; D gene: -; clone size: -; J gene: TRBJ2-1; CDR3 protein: CASSLSGNLDAYNEQFF; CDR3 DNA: TGTGCCAGCAGCTTAAGCGGGAATTTGGATGCGTACAATGAGCAGTTCTTC
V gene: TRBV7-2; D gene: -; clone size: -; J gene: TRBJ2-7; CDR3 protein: CASSLASRESSYEQYF; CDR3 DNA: TGTGCCAGCAGCTTAGCGTCTCGGGAGAGCTCCTACGAGCAGTACTTC
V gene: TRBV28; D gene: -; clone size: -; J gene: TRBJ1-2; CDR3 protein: CASSLDLAGDGYTF; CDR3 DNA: TGTGCCAGCAGTTTAGACCTCGCAGGGGATGGCTACACCTTC
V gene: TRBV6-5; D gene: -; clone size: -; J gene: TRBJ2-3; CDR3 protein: CASSSRTSTDTQYF; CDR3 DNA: TGTGCCAGCAGTTCGAGGACTAGCACAGATACGCAGTATTTT
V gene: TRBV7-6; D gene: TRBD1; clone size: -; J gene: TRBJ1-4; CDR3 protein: CASSFFDRGPNEKLFF; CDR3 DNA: TGTGCCAGCAGCTTCTTTGACAGGGGGCCTAATGAAAAACTGTTTTTT
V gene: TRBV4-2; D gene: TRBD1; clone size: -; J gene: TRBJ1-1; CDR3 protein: CASSQVRTGFTEAFF; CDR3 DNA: TGTGCCAGCAGCCAAGTGCGGACAGGGTTCACTGAAGCTTTCTTT
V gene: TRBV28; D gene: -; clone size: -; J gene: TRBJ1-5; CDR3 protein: CASSLRGYQPQHF; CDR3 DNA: TGTGCCAGCAGTTTGAGAGGGTATCAGCCCCAGCATTTT